These T cell receptor beta chains were read from a single sample in a study of human T cells and chemical hapten exposure. TCRdb redid the calling of the RACE reads with MiXCR, one entry per CDR3 protein. The sample lists about 190,000 distinct CDR3 sequences, about 25% seen once, with roughly 2.4% in the top ten. Source: whole blood, taken in connection with sensitization to the hapten diphenylcyclopropenone (DPC). The receptors derive from a woman aged 40-49 years with alopecia areata. Some clones in this sample may be carry-over from other donors' samples. CDR3s include the opening cysteine and the closing phenylalanine or tryptophan. D genes are given only for firm matches. Clone size is stated in some rows and not others, as once, few, many or a class when expanded.

J | length | V | D | size | DNA | CDR3
TRBJ2-5 | 16 | TRBV5-1 | TRBD1 | few | TGCGCCAGCAGCTCCGGGACAGGGGGCGCCTGGGAGACCCAGTACTTC | CASSSGTGGAWETQYF
TRBJ2-1 | 12 | TRBV12-3/TRBV12-4 | NA | many | TGTGCCAGCAGTCCAGAGTACAATGAGCAGTTCTTC | CASSPEYNEQFF
TRBJ2-1 | 15 | TRBV4-2 | TRBD2 | once | TGTGCCAGCAGCGAGACTAGCGGGAGTACCCATGAGCAGTTCTTC | CASSETSGSTHEQFF
TRBJ2-2 | 16 | TRBV5-4 | TRBD2 | many | TGTGCCAGCAGCCCACAACTAGCGGGATACACCGGGGAGCTGTTTTTT | CASSPQLAGYTGELFF
TRBJ2-1 | 14 | TRBV28 | NA | NA | TGTGCCAGCACCCAGAGAGGAGGGGTCAATGAGCAGTTCTTC | CASTQRGGVNEQFF
TRBJ2-7 | 15 | TRBV7-2 | NA | NA | TGTGCCAGCAGCCCCCTCGACCGATACTCCTACGAGCAGTACTTC | CASSPLDRYSYEQYF
TRBJ2-7 | 14 | TRBV20-1 | TRBD2 | many | TGCAGTGCACCGGATGGTAGCGGGAGATACGAGCAGTACTTC | CSAPDGSGRYEQYF
TRBJ2-7 | 14 | TRBV5-6 | NA | few | TGTGCCAGCAGCCCGGTGGGCGGTTCCTACGAGCAGTACTTC | CASSPVGGSYEQYF
TRBJ2-1 | 14 | TRBV20-1 | TRBD2 | NA | TGCAGTGCTAGAGTCCCTAGCGGGAGTTATGAGCAGTTCTTC | CSARVPSGSYEQFF
TRBJ2-2 | 13 | TRBV6-5 | TRBD1 | NA | TGTGCCAGCCGGACAGGGGTAACCGGGGAGCTGTTTTTT | CASRTGVTGELFF
TRBJ2-6 | 13 | TRBV20-1 | NA | few | TGCAGTGCCTCCCCCTCTGGGGCCAACGTCCTGACTTTC | CSASPSGANVLTF
TRBJ2-1 | 16 | TRBV7-2 | TRBD2 | NA | TGTGCCAGCAGCTCCGGACTAGCGGGAGGCTACAATGAGCAGTTCTTC | CASSSGLAGGYNEQFF
TRBJ2-3 | 16 | TRBV10-3 | TRBD2 | few | TGTGCCATCAGTGAGGGTAGCGGGAGCAGCACAGATACGCAGTATTTT | CAISEGSGSSTDTQYF
TRBJ1-1 | 14 | TRBV6-6 | NA | NA | TGTGCCAGCAGTTCGGGACCCCAGAACACTGAAGCTTTCTTT | CASSSGPQNTEAFF
TRBJ2-7 | 13 | TRBV12-3/TRBV12-4 | NA | NA | TGTGCCAGCAGGAGGATCGGGGAAAACGAGCAGTACTTC | CASRRIGENEQYF
TRBJ1-1 | 13 | TRBV7-2 | NA | few | TGTGCCAGCAGCTTACATGCCGCGGTAGAAGCTTTCTTT | CASSLHAAVEAFF
TRBJ1-6 | 13 | TRBV5-1 | NA | NA | TGCGCCAGCAGCTCAGGGAATAATTCACCCCTCCACTTT | CASSSGNNSPLHF
TRBJ2-1 | 16 | TRBV28 | NA | NA | TGTGCCAGCAGACCCAAACTGGGCGCGGCCTACAATGAGCAGTTCTTC | CASRPKLGAAYNEQFF
TRBJ2-5 | 15 | TRBV11-2 | NA | few | TGTGCCAGCAGCTTAGATCTATGGGCGGAAGAGACCCAGTACTTC | CASSLDLWAEETQYF
TRBJ2-2 | 15 | TRBV20-1 | TRBD2 | NA | TGCAGTGCTAGAATGGGCGGGAGACGGGCCGGGGAGCTGTTTTTT | CSARMGGRRAGELFF
TRBJ2-5 | 14 | TRBV5-1 | TRBD2 | few | TGCGCCAGCAGCTTGTCTCTAGCGGGAGGGCACCCAAACTTC | CASSLSLAGGHPNF
TRBJ2-1 | 15 | TRBV10-3 | TRBD2 | many | TGTGCCATCAGTGCCACTAGCGGAGACTACAATGAGCAGTTCTTC | CAISATSGDYNEQFF
TRBJ2-1 | 17 | TRBV5-1 | TRBD2 | NA | TGCGCCAGCAGCCCGGGACTAGCGGGAGGGCCTGGTAGTGAGCAGTTCTTC | CASSPGLAGGPGSEQFF
TRBJ2-7 | 14 | TRBV29-1 | TRBD1 | NA | TGCAGCGTTGATGTGGCAGGGGGCCGGTACGAGCAGTACTTC | CSVDVAGGRYEQYF
TRBJ2-7 | 13 | TRBV7-2 | NA | NA | TGTGCCAGCAGCTCAAGGATCGGGTACGAGCAGTACTTC | CASSSRIGYEQYF